These 21 T cell receptor beta chains originate from one sample sequenced in a study of T cells in tumors after PD-1 blockade. Data came from immunoSEQ multiplex PCR; TCRdb stores just in-frame clones and leaves some out. The data contain about 60,000 clones, around 74% of them singletons. Sample: PBMCs, taken after anti-PD-1 treatment. The receptors were gathered from a human donor with basal cell carcinoma.

This sequence joins TRBV20-1 and TRBJ2-7; no clear D. This CDR3 region has 11 residues. Per germline, CDR1 DFQATT and CDR2 SNEGSKA (reference sequence). Trimming removed 3 bases at V and 6 bases at J, with 9 bases between. CDR3 nucleotide sequence: TGCAGTGCTAGGTCTTCGGGCGAGCAGTACTTC. Protein product: CSARSSGEQYF.

The rearrangement joins TRBV28 to TRBJ1-5; D is uncertain. This CDR3 spans 15 amino acids. Trimming shortened V by 5 bases and J by 0 bases, and 11 bases separated the two germline ends. Germline V lookup: CDR1 MDHEN, CDR2 SYDVKM. This CDR3 reads CASSPGLISNQPQHF. DNA of the CDR3: TGTGCCAGCAGTCCCGGACTAATTAGCAATCAGCCCCAGCATTTT. Full variable domain (rest looked up from reference TRBV28 and TRBJ1-5): DVKVTQSSRYLVKRTGEKVFLECVQDMDHENMFWYRQDPGLGLRLIYFSYDVKMKEKGDIPEGYSVSREKKERFSLILESASTNQTSMYLCASSPGLISNQPQHFGDGTRLSIL.

The CDR3 sequence is CSASRGAGRNEQFF. CDR3 DNA: TGCAGTGCTAGTCGGGGGGCCGGGCGGAATGAGCAGTTCTTC. This chain links TRBV20-1 with TRBJ2-1; D may be TRBD2 (7 bases). Germline V CDR1 and CDR2: DFQATT, SNEGSKA (reference sequence). The CDR3 spans 14 residues. Trimming pared 3 bases from V and 7 bases from J, leaving 16 bases between.

This chain uses TRBV6-5 with TRBJ1-2, with D possibly matching TRBD1 (5 bases). The CDR3 runs to 14 residues. Germline loops: CDR1 MNHEY, CDR2 SVGAGI. V gave up 6 bases and J gave up 6 bases, with 17 bases separating them. The DNA for the CDR3 is TGTGCCAGCAGCCCATTACGGGGGGTCGATGGCTACACCTTC. It yields the protein CASSPLRGVDGYTF.

This clone was seen only once. This rearrangement joins TRBV19 to TRBJ2-7, with TRBD2 identical over 8 bases. The CDR3 has 14 amino acids. Trimming at V came to 6 bases and at J to 5 bases, leaving 9 bases not matched to a gene. Germline lookup yields CDR1 LNHDA and CDR2 SQIVND (reference sequence). DNA of the CDR3: TGTGCCAGTAGGTTTGCCGGGACTAGTGACGAGCAGTACTTC. This codes for CASRFAGTSDEQYF. Filled out from reference TRBV19 and TRBJ2-7, the complete variable domain reads DGGITQSPKYLFRKEGQNVTLSCEQNLNHDAMYWYRQDPGQGLRLIYYSQIVNDFQKGDIAEGYSVSREKKESFPLTVTSAQKNPTAFYLCASRFAGTSDEQYFGPGTRLTVT.

In this sample, this clone turned up a few times. The V and J genes are TRBV4-1 and TRBJ2-7; D remains unclear. Trimming took 2 bases from V and 0 from J, leaving 5 bases between them. CDR3 length: 13 residues. Germline lookup yields CDR1 MGHRA and CDR2 YSYEKL. CDR3 sequence: CASSQTTSYEQYF. The CDR3 nucleotides read TGCGCCAGCAGCCAAACTACCTCCTACGAGCAGTACTTC.

This clone is a singleton in its sample. This rearrangement joins TRBV18 to TRBJ2-7; D may be TRBD1 or TRBD2 (6 bases each). Trimming took 3 bases from V and 0 from J, leaving 12 bases between them. Germline assignment: CDR1 KGHSH and CDR2 LQKENI. The CDR3 runs to 15 residues. As DNA, the CDR3 is TGTGCCAGCTCACCCGGGGGCGTTAGCTCCTACGAGCAGTACTTC. Protein: CASSPGGVSSYEQYF.

The J gene is TRBJ2-3, the V gene TRBV11-3, with 8 bases fitting TRBD2. V shed 1 base and J 5 bases; nucleotides not matched to a gene: 5. CDR3 length equals 15 residues. In germline, CDR1 is SGHNT, CDR2 YENEEA. The CDR3 DNA sequence: TGTGCCAGCAGCTTAGGCGGGGGGTTCGGAGATACGCAGTATTTT. It yields the protein CASSLGGGFGDTQYF.

The chain uses TRBV28 and TRBJ2-3, with D possibly TRBD1 on 8 matching bases. Trimming pared 5 bases from V and 6 bases from J, leaving 18 bases between. Per germline, CDR1 MDHEN and CDR2 SYDVKM. The CDR3 consists of 15 residues. DNA for the CDR3: TGTGCCAGCAGTGCGCAGGGGGCGGGGGCGGATACGCAGTATTTT. Its translation: CASSAQGAGADTQYF.

In its sample, this clone was seen a few times. V gene TRBV25-1 combines with J gene TRBJ1-4, with a possible D match to TRBD1 (6 bases). Per germline, CDR1 MGHDK and CDR2 SYGVNS. The CDR3 has 16 amino acids. Trimming cost V 1 base and J 4 bases, with 13 bases left between them. CDR3 residues: CASSELSGGVNEKLFF. The CDR3 nucleotides are TGTGCCAGCAGTGAATTGTCGGGGGGCGTTAATGAAAAACTGTTTTTT. Using reference TRBV25-1 and TRBJ1-4 for the parts outside the CDR3, the full variable domain is EADIYQTPRYLVIGTGKKITLECSQTMGHDKMYWYQQDPGMELHLIHYSYGVNSTEKGDLSSESTVSRIRTEHFPLTLESARPSHTSQYLCASSELSGGVNEKLFFGSGTQLSVL.

The rearrangement links TRBV18 to TRBJ1-5; 11 bases agree with TRBD1. The CDR3 loop spans 14 amino acids. Unmatched junction bases numbered 2, after V lost 3 bases and J lost 7 bases. CDR1 and CDR2 from the germline V gene are KGHSH and LQKENI. Written as DNA, the CDR3 is TGTGCCAGCTCACCGGGACAGGGGGACCAGCCCCAGCATTTT. This encodes CASSPGQGDQPQHF.

The V gene is TRBV27, the J gene TRBJ1-6; D unclear. Germline V gene sequence: CDR1 MNHEY, CDR2 SMNVEV (reference sequence). Trimming pared 0 bases from V and 3 bases from J, leaving 12 bases between. The CDR3 runs to 17 residues. In nucleotides, the CDR3 is TGTGCCAGCAGTTTATCGGAAACTCGACTCTATAATTCACCCCTCCACTTT. This translates into CASSLSETRLYNSPLHF.

The rearrangement uses TRBV12-3 or TRBV12-4 and TRBJ2-1, with a possible D match to TRBD1 (5 bases). V was shortened by 3 bases and J by 8 bases, with 8 bases between the two germline ends. This CDR3 is 12 amino acids long. The CDR3 loop reads CASSLEGDEQFF. DNA of the CDR3: TGTGCCAGCAGTTTGGAAGGGGATGAGCAGTTCTTC.

A single count supports this clone. A junction end diverges from the germline sequence, so it may reflect a read error. The chain is built from TRBV7-7 and TRBJ2-5; TRBD1 agrees at 9 bases. This CDR3 region has 16 residues. Germline CDR1 SSHAT, CDR2 FNYEAQ (reference sequence). CDR3 amino acids: CASSSPSGTGKETQYF. The CDR3 nucleotides read TGTGCTAGCAGCTCACCGTCAGGGACAGGGAAAGAGACCCAGTACTTC.

The chain employs TRBV27 and TRBJ1-5; the D gene is possibly TRBD1 (5 bases). This CDR3 region has 16 residues. Germline values: CDR1 MNHEY, CDR2 SMNVEV (reference sequence). V dropped 2 bases and J dropped 2 bases, with 13 bases sitting between them. DNA for the CDR3: TGTGCCAGCAGTTTAAATTCAGGGAGGGGCAATCAGCCCCAGCATTTT. Translated, it gives CASSLNSGRGNQPQHF.

V gene TRBV7-2 combines with J gene TRBJ2-6; 7 nucleotides agree with TRBD1. There are 16 residues in the CDR3. Germline V gene sequence: CDR1 SGHTA, CDR2 FQGNSA. Unmatched junction bases numbered 6, after V lost 3 bases and J lost 4 bases. This chain's CDR3 is CASSFVGGVGANVLTF. Written as DNA, the CDR3 is TGTGCCAGCAGCTTTGTAGGGGGCGTGGGGGCCAACGTCCTGACTTTC.

The V gene is TRBV5-1, the J gene TRBJ2-1; D is possibly TRBD1 (5 bases). CDR3 size: 15 residues. Trimming pared 0 bases from V and 5 bases from J, leaving 12 bases between. The V gene's germline CDR1 is SGHRS and CDR2 YFSETQ. In nucleotides, the CDR3 is TGCGCCAGCAGCTTGGTGTCTGACAGAGACAATGAGCAGTTCTTC. This codes for CASSLVSDRDNEQFF.

This chain links TRBV15 with TRBJ2-3, with 14 nucleotides matching TRBD2. J lost 10 bases, V lost 1 base, and 7 bases had no gene match. The CDR3 loop spans 16 amino acids. Germline CDR1 reads LNHNV; CDR2 reads YYDKDF (reference sequence). The CDR3, as DNA: TGTGCCACCAGCAGAGGGGTAGGACTAGCGGGGGGTGCGCAGTATTTT. Translation gives CATSRGVGLAGGAQYF. Using reference TRBV15 and TRBJ2-3 for the parts outside the CDR3, the full variable domain is DAMVIQNPRYQVTQFGKPVTLSCSQTLNHNVMYWYQQKSSQAPKLLFHYYDKDFNNEADTPDNFQSRRPNTSFCFLDIRSPGLGDTAMYLCATSRGVGLAGGAQYFGPGTRLTVL.

CDR3 amino acids: CASVPRGSSTEAFF. The DNA of the CDR3 is TGTGCCAGCGTTCCCAGGGGTTCGAGCACTGAAGCTTTCTTT. This sequence joins TRBV2 and TRBJ1-1; D may be TRBD1 (6 bases). The ends were cut back, 8 bases at V and 4 bases at J, with 17 bases in the middle. This CDR3 is built from 14 residues. In germline, CDR1 is SNHLY, CDR2 FYNNEI.

This clone was counted once. Here the CDR3 DNA reads TGCGCCAGCAGCTTGGGTCAGGGGGCGAACACCGGGGAGCTGTTTTTT. It codes for CASSLGQGANTGELFF. The rearrangement joins TRBV5-1 to TRBJ2-2; TRBD1 matches at 7 bases. The CDR3 has 16 residues. CDR1 and CDR2 from the germline V gene are SGHRS and YFSETQ. V dropped 0 bases and J dropped 0; count of bases not matched to a gene: 2.

Points on this clone: Mismatch with germline at one junction end may stem from a read error. This CDR3 is also generated by other DNA sequences in the sample. This sequence joins TRBV3-1 (or the pseudogene TRBV3-2) and TRBJ1-6; D call uncertain. The CDR3 length is 16 residues. From germline, CDR1 is LGHDT and CDR2 YNNKEL (reference sequence). This chain's CDR3 is CASSQEWRGFDSPLHF. CDR3 sequence (DNA): TGTGCCAGCAGTCAAGAATGGAGAGGGTTTGATTCACCCCTCCACTTT.